The text below deals with one T cell receptor beta chain. Its target is unknown. The TCR library protocol was used to attach unique molecular identifiers. These identifiers were attached to individual cDNA molecules. TCRdb itself ran the 5' RACE reads through MiXCR, one entry per CDR3 protein. This sample has about 64,000 distinct CDR3 sequences, with around 12% found just once. This sample was included in a study of early T cells in non-severe SARS-CoV-2 infection. Whole-study context: Investigators sequenced bulk RNA drawn from unsorted whole blood, and chains remained unpaired. Study-level results: Lookups in VDJdb leaned toward anti-spike CD8 responses and missed private and CD4 specificities.

The CDR3 extends over 14 amino acids. Germline V gene data show CDR1 as DFQATT and CDR2 as SNEGSKA (reference sequence). V dropped 3 bases and J dropped 0 bases, with 9 bases sitting between them. Sequencing was done on a sample of whole blood. The chain recombines TRBV20-1 with TRBJ2-1, with a tentative D call TRBD2 (6 bases). The origin of this receptor is an adult who was a healthcare worker with PCR-confirmed SARS-CoV-2 infection or an uninfected control (not recorded which). The CDR3 DNA reads TGCAGTGCTAGCGCGGGGAACTCCTACAATGAGCAGTTCTTC. It translates to CSASAGNSYNEQFF.